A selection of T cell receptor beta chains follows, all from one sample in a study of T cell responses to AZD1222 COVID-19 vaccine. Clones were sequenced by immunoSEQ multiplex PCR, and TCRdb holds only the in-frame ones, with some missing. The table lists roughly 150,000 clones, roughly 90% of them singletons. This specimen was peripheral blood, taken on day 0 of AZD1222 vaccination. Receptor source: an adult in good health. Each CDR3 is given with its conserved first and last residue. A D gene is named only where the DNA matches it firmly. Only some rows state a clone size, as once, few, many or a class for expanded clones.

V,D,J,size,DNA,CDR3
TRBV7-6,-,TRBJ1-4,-,TGTGCCAGCAGCCCGTGGACGGCAACTAATGAAAAACTGTTTTTT,CASSPWTATNEKLFF
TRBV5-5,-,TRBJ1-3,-,TGTGCCAGCAGCGTTCTGCTACCCGGGACCCAAGGAAACACCATATATTTT,CASSVLLPGTQGNTIYF
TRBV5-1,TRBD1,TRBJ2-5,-,TGCGCCAGCAGCTTCGGACAGGGGGTTGAGACCCAGTACTTC,CASSFGQGVETQYF
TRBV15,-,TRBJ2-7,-,TGTGCCACCAGCAGAGATTGGTTAGGGGGCTCGGGGGGAATGAGAGGCTACGAGCAGTACTTC,CATSRDWLGGSGGMRGYEQYF
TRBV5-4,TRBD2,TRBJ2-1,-,TGTGCCAGCAGCTTGGATGGGCGGGGGGAGGATGAGCAGTTCTTC,CASSLDGRGEDEQFF
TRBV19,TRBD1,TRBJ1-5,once,TGTGCCAGTAGTACACGGACAGGGTCAGGGAGGTTTAGCAATCAGCCCCAGCATTTT,CASSTRTGSGRFSNQPQHF
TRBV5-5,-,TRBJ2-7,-,TGTGCCAGCAGCTCGAAAGGCGGCAGGGGTCCCTACGAGCAGTACTTC,CASSSKGGRGPYEQYF
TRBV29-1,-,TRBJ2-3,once,TGCAGCGTGCGACCTGGGGCGGATACGCAGTATTTT,CSVRPGADTQYF
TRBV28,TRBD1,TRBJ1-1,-,TGTGCCAGCAGTTTACTCCCGGGACAGGGGATCCACACTGAAGCTTTCTTT,CASSLLPGQGIHTEAFF
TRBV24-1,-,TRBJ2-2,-,TGTGCCACCAGTGAGGGCAGGGACACCGGGGAGCTGTTTTTT,CATSEGRDTGELFF
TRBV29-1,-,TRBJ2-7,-,TGCAGCGTAGGGGACCCCGGCTGGGTCTCATTC,CSVGDPGWVSF
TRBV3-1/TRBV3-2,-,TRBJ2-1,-,TGTGCCAGCAGCCTACTGTCGGGAGTTGCCTACAATGAGCAGTTCTTC,CASSLLSGVAYNEQFF
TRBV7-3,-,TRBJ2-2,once,TGTGCCAGCAGCTTAGGGCAGCAGAACACCGGGGAGCTGTTTTTT,CASSLGQQNTGELFF
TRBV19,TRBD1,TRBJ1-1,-,TGTGCCAGTAGTACGGGACAGCTAAACACTGAAGCTTTCTTT,CASSTGQLNTEAFF
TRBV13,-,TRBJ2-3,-,TGTGCCAGCAGCCCTCAGAATAGAATCACAGATACGCAGTATTTT,CASSPQNRITDTQYF
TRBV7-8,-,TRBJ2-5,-,TGTGCCAGCAGCTCCCAGGGCCTGGTTGTTGAGGGGAGGGAGACCCAGTACTTC,CASSSQGLVVEGRETQYF
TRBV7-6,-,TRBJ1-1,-,TGTGCCAGCAGCTTAGTGGCAGGGGCTGAAGCTTTCTTT,CASSLVAGAEAFF
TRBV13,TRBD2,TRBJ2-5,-,TGTGCCAGCAGCTTAGGACTAGCGGGTCCTCCACGGGAGACCCAGTACTTC,CASSLGLAGPPRETQYF
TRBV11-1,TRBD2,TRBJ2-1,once,TGTGCCAGCAGCGGGGGACTAGCGGGAACCGAGCAGTTCTTC,CASSGGLAGTEQFF
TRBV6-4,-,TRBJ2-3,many,TGTGCCAGCAGTGACTCGGAGACTAGATCCACAGATACGCAGTATTTT,CASSDSETRSTDTQYF
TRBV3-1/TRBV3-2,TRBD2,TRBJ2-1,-,TGTGCCAGCAGCCAAGAGGGCGGGAGGGCGATTGAGCAGTTCTTC,CASSQEGGRAIEQFF
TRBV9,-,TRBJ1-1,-,TGTGCCAGCAGCGTAGACGGGGAAGGGACTGAAGCTTTCTTT,CASSVDGEGTEAFF
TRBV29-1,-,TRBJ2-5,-,TGCAGCGTTGATTATTACCCCCATATGAGGTTCCAAGAGACCCAGTACTTC,CSVDYYPHMRFQETQYF
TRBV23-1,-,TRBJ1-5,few,TGCGCCAGCAGCCCTAGGGGACAGCCCCAGCATTTT,CASSPRGQPQHF
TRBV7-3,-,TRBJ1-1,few,TGTGCCAGCAGCCTTGGAGGGGGGGCACTGAACACTGAAGCTTTCTTT,CASSLGGGALNTEAFF
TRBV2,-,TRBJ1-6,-,TGTGCCAGCAACGAGGACAGTAATTCACCCCTCCACTTT,CASNEDSNSPLHF
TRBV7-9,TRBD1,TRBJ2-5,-,TGTGCCAGCACCAAAGGTGACAGGGGGCACCGAGAGACCCAGTACTTC,CASTKGDRGHRETQYF
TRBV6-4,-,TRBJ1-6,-,TGTGCCAGCAGTTTTACAGAATTTAATTCACCCCTCCACTTT,CASSFTEFNSPLHF
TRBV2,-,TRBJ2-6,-,TGTGCCAGCAGTGACCGCTCTGGGGCCAACGTCCTGACTTTC,CASSDRSGANVLTF
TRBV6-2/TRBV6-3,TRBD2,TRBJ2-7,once,TGTGCCAGCAGTTATACCATAGCGGGGGGGCCGTACGAGCAGTACTTC,CASSYTIAGGPYEQYF
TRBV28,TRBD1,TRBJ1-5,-,TGTGCCAGCAGTTTACGACAGGGTAGGAATCAGCCCCAGCATTTT,CASSLRQGRNQPQHF
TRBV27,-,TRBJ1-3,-,TGTGCCACGTCGGGGGGATCTGGAAACACCATATATTTT,CATSGGSGNTIYF
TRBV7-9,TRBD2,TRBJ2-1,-,TGTGCCAGCAGCCCCAGACCTGCGGGAGGTGAGCAGTTCTTC,CASSPRPAGGEQFF
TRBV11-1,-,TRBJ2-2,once,TGTGCCAGCAGCTTATTACAGGCGAACACCGGGGAGCTGTTTTTT,CASSLLQANTGELFF
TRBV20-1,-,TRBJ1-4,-,TGCAGTGCTAGTGGCCAGGGATACGAAAAACTGTTTTTT,CSASGQGYEKLFF
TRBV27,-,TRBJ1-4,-,TGTGCCAGTCGCAAAGGAGGGGAGAGTGAAAAACTGTTTTTT,CASRKGGESEKLFF
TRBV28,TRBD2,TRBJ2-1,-,TGTGCCAGCAGTTTACCACGTGGACTAGCGGGAGGTAATGAGCAGTTCTTC,CASSLPRGLAGGNEQFF
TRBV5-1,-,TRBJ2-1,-,TGCGCCAGCAGCTTGGGTAATACGGGCGCCTACAATGAGCAGTTCTTC,CASSLGNTGAYNEQFF
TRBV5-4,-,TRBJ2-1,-,TGTGCCAGCAGCTTGCCGGGAATAGATGAGCAGTTCTTC,CASSLPGIDEQFF
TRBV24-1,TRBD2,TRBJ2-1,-,TGTGCCACCAGTGATTTCGGACTAGCGGGTAGCAATGAGCAGTTCTTC,CATSDFGLAGSNEQFF
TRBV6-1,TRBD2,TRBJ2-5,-,TGTGCCAGCAGTGACAATGAAGCGGGGGCTGGAGAGACCCAGTACTTC,CASSDNEAGAGETQYF
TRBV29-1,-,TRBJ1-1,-,TGCAGCGCCTCTCTCGGACACGGTGAAGCTTTCTTT,CSASLGHGEAFF
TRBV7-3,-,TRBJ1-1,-,TGTGCCAGCGCTCCAGGGAGGAACACTGAAGCTTTCTTT,CASAPGRNTEAFF
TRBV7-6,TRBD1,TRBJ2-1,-,TGTGCCAGCAGCGACCGGACAGGGGTCTACAATGAGCAGTTCTTC,CASSDRTGVYNEQFF
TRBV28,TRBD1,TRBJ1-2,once,TGTGCCACCATCCTTTTAACAGGGGCCTATGGCTACACCTTC,CATILLTGAYGYTF
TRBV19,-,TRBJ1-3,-,TGTGCCAGTAGACGGACCGGGACATTTGCCACTGGAAACACCATATATTTT,CASRRTGTFATGNTIYF
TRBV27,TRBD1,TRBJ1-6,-,TGTGCCAGCTGGGACAGGGGGCATTCACCCCTCCACTTT,CASWDRGHSPLHF
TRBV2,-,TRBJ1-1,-,TGTGCCAGCCTGCTCATGAACACTGAAGCTTTCTTT,CASLLMNTEAFF